The sequence of this TCR beta chain was determined in a study of blood T cell repertoires in COVID-19. Study context: Samples representing acute and convalescent COVID-19 were sourced from the United States, Italy and Spain. Sources were T cells, B-cell-depleted T cells, or PBMCs; the material itself was cDNA or gDNA.

Original processing methods: Reference gene primer amplification yielded estimated nucleated cell counts. Sequencing was performed with immunoSEQ multiplex PCR; in TCRdb, only in-frame clones are kept and a portion is missing. From that table come the V and J calls and clone size; the DNA was used to work out D and trimming. The data hold tens of thousands of clones, with around nine tenths observed a single time. Per the germline V gene, CDR1 is LNHNV and CDR2 is YYDKDF (reference sequence). The CDR3 runs to 15 residues. Trimming cost V 1 base and J 4 bases; bases outside gene matches: 5. This clone was seen just once.

The TCR was taken from a man in his 70s with acute or convalescent COVID-19. V is TRBV15 and J is TRBJ1-1; 8 bases agree with TRBD1. Material: peripheral blood. CDR3 in DNA: TGTGCCACCAGCAGAGCGTCGCAGGGGGCCACTGAAGCTTTCTTT. Amino acids: CATSRASQGATEAFF.